Below are 31 T cell receptor beta chains sequenced from a single sample in a study of OX40 agonist ivuxolimab in advanced cancers. The repertoire was sequenced with immunoSEQ multiplex PCR; TCRdb's copy has only in-frame clones and lacks some. The data contain about 46,000 clones, roughly three quarters of them singletons. Material: CD4+ or CD8+ T cells sorted from blood, obtained in a trial of the OX40 agonist ivuxolimab. Every receptor here comes from an adult with an advanced solid tumor such as melanoma, head and neck, liver or kidney cancer.

The chain recombines TRBV6-5 with TRBJ2-5; D is possibly TRBD2 (5 bases). The germline CDR1 and CDR2 sequences are MNHEY and SVGAGI. The V end was cut by 5 bases, the J end by 13 bases, with 23 bases between. This CDR3 is built from 14 residues. The DNA for the CDR3 is TGTGCCAGCAGTCCCCCCCGAGGGATGAGACGGGCGTACTTC. It encodes CASSPPRGMRRAYF.

V and J are TRBV5-1 and TRBJ1-4, with 9 bases lining up with TRBD1. Germline trimming cut 0 bases from V and 4 bases from J; bases unmatched to any gene: 4. CDR3 length: 16 amino acids. The V gene's germline CDR1 is SGHRS and CDR2 YFSETQ. CDR3 DNA sequence: TGCGCCAGCAGCTTGGGCACAGGGGGCGTTAATGAAAAACTGTTTTTT. Translated: CASSLGTGGVNEKLFF.

The chain joins TRBV18 to TRBJ1-1; D ambiguous. Per the germline V gene, CDR1 is KGHSH and CDR2 is LQKENI. Trimming took 6 bases from V and 3 from J, leaving 8 bases between them. This CDR3 contains 12 residues. The CDR3 here is CASSSRYTEAFF. Written as DNA, the CDR3 is TGTGCCAGCTCCTCCAGGTACACTGAAGCTTTCTTT.

V and J are TRBV19 and TRBJ2-5; possible D gene TRBD2, 5 bases. Germline V lookup: CDR1 LNHDA, CDR2 SQIVND (reference sequence). Trimming took 6 bases from V and 4 from J, leaving 15 bases between them. CDR3 length equals 14 residues. As DNA, the CDR3 is TGTGCCAGTAGGCGCCTCGGGCTAGCAGAGACCCAGTACTTC. Protein product: CASRRLGLAETQYF.

This chain connects TRBV28 to TRBJ2-7; D remains ambiguous. V lost 2 bases and J 4 bases, leaving 6 bases between the germline ends. The CDR3 extends over 12 amino acids. Germline CDR1 and CDR2: MDHEN and SYDVKM. The DNA for the CDR3 is TGTGCCAGCAGTTTAGAAGGTTACGAGCAGTACTTC. Encoded protein: CASSLEGYEQYF.

This clone has only a few counts. V and J are TRBV19 and TRBJ2-7, with 11 nucleotides matching TRBD2. CDR3 length: 13 amino acids. Germline CDR1 and CDR2: LNHDA and SQIVND (reference sequence). V shed 8 bases and J 2 bases; nucleotides not matched to a gene: 2. CDR3 residues: CASGLAGPYEQYF. The CDR3 nucleotides read TGTGCCAGTGGACTAGCGGGCCCCTACGAGCAGTACTTC.

The genes are TRBV28 and TRBJ1-5, with D perhaps matching TRBD1 (6 bases). The CDR3 extends over 13 amino acids. CDR1 is MDHEN, CDR2 SYDVKM, per germline. V lost 6 bases to trimming and J lost 6 bases, with 12 bases between them. CDR3 region: CASRKQGSQPQHF. CDR3 bases: TGTGCCAGCAGGAAACAGGGTTCTCAGCCCCAGCATTTT.

The genes are TRBV28 and TRBJ1-2; TRBD1 is a possible D gene (6 bases). Trimming pared 5 bases from V and 1 base from J, leaving 17 bases between. Germline CDR1 reads MDHEN; CDR2 reads SYDVKM. The CDR3 consists of 16 residues. Here the CDR3 reads CASSPRTGKGNYGYTF. DNA of the CDR3: TGTGCCAGCAGTCCTAGAACAGGGAAGGGTAACTATGGCTACACCTTC.

This clone appeared a single time. The chain is built from TRBV6-5 and TRBJ1-2; D is uncertain. CDR3 length: 13 residues. Trimming removed 5 bases at V and 3 bases at J, with 10 bases between. Germline assignment: CDR1 MNHEY and CDR2 SVGAGI. CDR3 residues: CASSEREDYGYTF. CDR3 DNA sequence: TGTGCCAGCAGTGAAAGGGAGGACTATGGCTACACCTTC.

The chain couples TRBV6-6 to TRBJ1-2; TRBD1 is a possible D gene (6 bases). Trimming cost V 0 bases and J 1 base, with 6 bases left between them. Germline CDR1 MNHNY, CDR2 SVGAGI (reference sequence). This CDR3 is built from 14 residues. The CDR3 sequence is CASSYSDSNYGYTF. The CDR3, as DNA: TGTGCCAGCAGTTACTCGGACAGTAACTATGGCTACACCTTC.

The chain recombines TRBV7-2 with TRBJ2-7; 11 bases align to TRBD2. The V gene's germline CDR1 is SGHTA and CDR2 FQGNSA. The CDR3 sequence is 16 residues long. V shed 5 bases, J shed 5 bases, and the junction held 11 bases outside the gene matches. CDR3 sequence reads: CASSQETSGMGDEQYF. CDR3 bases: TGTGCCAGCAGCCAAGAGACTAGCGGGATGGGTGACGAGCAGTACTTC. The complete variable domain, with remaining parts taken from reference TRBV7-2 and TRBJ2-7, reads GAGVSQSPSNKVTEKGKDVELRCDPISGHTALYWYRQSLGQGLEFLIYFQGNSAPDKSGLPSDRFSAERTGGSVSTLTIQRTQQEDSAVYLCASSQETSGMGDEQYFGPGTRLTVT.

Within the sample, this clone is medium-sized. The V and J genes are TRBV30 and TRBJ1-2; D unresolved. Per germline, CDR1 GTSNPN and CDR2 SVGIG (reference sequence). Trimming removed 3 bases at V and 6 bases at J, with 20 bases between. The CDR3 consists of 15 residues. The CDR3 coding sequence is TGTGCCTGGAGCTCGTCGGGGTCGGGGTACGATGGCTACACCTTC. This codes for CAWSSSGSGYDGYTF. The complete variable domain, with remaining parts taken from reference TRBV30 and TRBJ1-2, reads SQTIHQWPATLVQPVGSPLSLECTVEGTSNPNLYWYRQAAGRGLQLLFYSVGIGQISSEVPQNLSASRPQDRQFILSSKKLLLSDSGFYLCAWSSSGSGYDGYTFGSGTRLTVV.

This clone was recorded a few times. The chain uses TRBV5-1 and TRBJ2-3; 8 nucleotides match TRBD2. CDR3 size: 15 residues. CDR1 SGHRS and CDR2 YFSETQ come from the germline V gene. With 4 bases clipped from V and 0 bases from J, the junction kept 4 bases outside the gene matches. CDR3 sequence: CASSRTSQSTDTQYF. As DNA, the CDR3 is TGCGCCAGCAGCCGGACTAGCCAAAGCACAGATACGCAGTATTTT.

This chain connects TRBV6-6 to TRBJ2-1; 9 bases line up with TRBD1. CDR3 length equals 15 residues. V trimming: 2 bases; J trimming: 7 bases; junction bases outside the gene matches: 6. Germline V gene sequence: CDR1 MNHNY, CDR2 SVGAGI (reference sequence). The CDR3 protein is CASSYPRQGGNEQFF. CDR3 in DNA: TGTGCCAGCAGTTACCCGAGACAGGGGGGGAATGAGCAGTTCTTC.

The J gene is TRBJ1-4, the V gene TRBV10-3; TRBD1 matches 8 bases. V gave up 4 bases and J gave up 4 bases; unmatched junction bases: 2. The CDR3 contains 14 residues. The germline CDR1 and CDR2 sequences are ENHRY and SYGVKD. CDR3 protein: CAISGTGNNEKLFF. For the CDR3, the DNA is TGTGCCATCAGTGGGACAGGGAATAATGAAAAACTGTTTTTT.

The CDR3: CASSEQSASYNEQFF. As DNA, the CDR3 is TGTGCCAGTAGTGAACAGTCGGCGTCCTACAATGAGCAGTTCTTC. This rearrangement joins TRBV19 to TRBJ2-1; D is undetermined. The CDR3 sequence is 15 residues long. Germline V gene lookup returns CDR1 LNHDA and CDR2 SQIVND (reference sequence). The V end was cut by 5 bases, the J end by 1 base, with 12 bases between.

The sample holds a few counts of this clone. The chain couples TRBV4-2 to TRBJ1-2; 8 nucleotides align to TRBD1. Trimming took 5 bases from V and 7 from J; bases not matched to a gene: 9. Germline V gene lookup returns CDR1 LGHNA and CDR2 YNFKEQ. The length of the CDR3 is 14 residues. The CDR3 DNA reads TGTGCCAGCAGCTTGGGGCAGGGGGCTTTTGGCTACACCTTC. Translating it yields CASSLGQGAFGYTF.

The genes are TRBV18 and TRBJ1-2, with a tentative D call TRBD1 (5 bases). Deletions cut 6 bases from V and 8 bases from J, with 16 bases between. CDR1 KGHSH and CDR2 LQKENI come from the germline V gene. This CDR3 has 13 amino acids. The CDR3 protein is CASSGRESGGYTF. The CDR3 nucleotides are TGTGCCAGCTCGGGCAGGGAGTCGGGAGGCTACACCTTC.

This clone was counted between two and nine times. V and J are TRBV25-1 and TRBJ2-1; D gene unclear. V was shortened by 2 bases and J by 10 bases, with 18 bases between the two germline ends. This CDR3 has 15 amino acids. Germline CDR1 MGHDK, CDR2 SYGVNS. The CDR3 protein is CASSEPSRAPHEQFF. The DNA for the CDR3 is TGTGCCAGCAGTGAACCTTCACGGGCGCCCCACGAGCAGTTCTTC. The variable domain in full, completed from reference TRBV25-1 and TRBJ2-1, reads EADIYQTPRYLVIGTGKKITLECSQTMGHDKMYWYQQDPGMELHLIHYSYGVNSTEKGDLSSESTVSRIRTEHFPLTLESARPSHTSQYLCASSEPSRAPHEQFFGPGTRLTVL.

The CDR3 nucleotides read TGTGCCAGCAGGCGGACCCTCTACGAGCAGTACTTC. Protein: CASRRTLYEQYF. The chain joins TRBV27 to TRBJ2-7, with D hard to call. The CDR3 runs to 12 residues. CDR1 and CDR2 (germline): MNHEY, SMNVEV (reference sequence). V was trimmed by 6 bases and J by 3 bases, leaving 9 bases between them.

The rearrangement uses TRBV27 and TRBJ2-6; D remains unclear. The CDR3 totals 16 residues. Germline CDR1 is MNHEY and CDR2 is SMNVEV (reference sequence). With 2 bases removed from V and 1 base from J, the gap between germline ends came to 9 bases. The CDR3 here is CASSLITGSGANVLTF. In DNA, the CDR3 is TGTGCCAGCAGTTTAATCACCGGGTCTGGGGCCAACGTCCTGACTTTC.

V and J are TRBV27 and TRBJ2-5, with a tentative D call TRBD2 (6 bases). The CDR3 is 18 amino acids. CDR1 MNHEY and CDR2 SMNVEV come from the germline V gene (reference sequence). V was clipped by 1 base and J by 1 base, with 19 bases between them. CDR3 residues: CASSLYPPRRAGQETQYF. In nucleotides, the CDR3 is TGTGCCAGCAGTTTATACCCCCCCCGGAGGGCCGGCCAAGAGACCCAGTACTTC.

The rearrangement joins TRBV4-1 to TRBJ2-2; D is ambiguous. V was pared by 6 bases and J by 2 bases, with 7 bases between. Germline V gene data show CDR1 as MGHRA and CDR2 as YSYEKL. This CDR3 region has 13 residues. CDR3 in amino acids: CASRAANTGELFF. The DNA of the CDR3 is TGCGCCAGCAGAGCAGCAAACACCGGGGAGCTGTTTTTT.

The rearrangement uses TRBV27 and TRBJ1-4; possibly TRBD1 for D (6 bases). Between the trimmed V and J ends, which lost 0 bases and 7 bases, there was a span of 9 bases. The CDR3 covers 14 residues. CDR1 and CDR2 (germline): MNHEY, SMNVEV (reference sequence). CDR3 DNA sequence: TGTGCCAGCAGTTTATCGGGGGCGGGTGAAAAACTGTTTTTT. Its protein product is CASSLSGAGEKLFF.

The chain employs TRBV7-6 and TRBJ2-3; 12 positions match TRBD2. Looked up from germline, CDR1 is SGHVS and CDR2 is FNYEAQ. With 6 bases clipped from V and 5 bases from J, the junction kept 9 bases outside the gene matches. This CDR3 is built from 16 residues. CDR3 sequence reads: CASRLKGLAGGDTQYF. In nucleotides, the CDR3 is TGTGCCAGCAGACTTAAGGGACTAGCGGGCGGAGATACGCAGTATTTT.

The V gene is TRBV28, the J gene TRBJ2-2; 8 bases match TRBD2. This CDR3 is 17 amino acids long. CDR1 MDHEN and CDR2 SYDVKM come from the germline V gene. V lost 3 bases, J lost 4 bases, and 10 bases stayed unmatched. The CDR3 DNA reads as TGTGCCAGCAGTTTCCCCGGGATAGCGGGACCCACCGGGGAGCTGTTTTTT. Translating it yields CASSFPGIAGPTGELFF.

In its sample, this clone is medium-sized (0.01 to 0.1%). The chain employs TRBV29-1 and TRBJ1-1; no definite D call. Germline V CDR1 and CDR2: SQVTM, ANQGSEA. The CDR3 runs 13 residues. Trimming stripped 5 bases from V and 0 bases from J, with 10 bases between. This CDR3 is CSVSTPVNTEAFF. Here the CDR3 DNA reads TGCAGCGTTAGCACACCTGTGAACACTGAAGCTTTCTTT. The whole variable domain, remainder taken from reference TRBV29-1 and TRBJ1-1, is SAVISQKPSRDICQRGTSLTIQCQVDSQVTMMFWYRQQPGQSLTLIATANQGSEATYESGFVIDKFPISRPNLTFSTLTVSNMSPEDSSIYLCSVSTPVNTEAFFGQGTRLTVV.

This clone appeared a single time. V usage is TRBV7-9 and J usage is TRBJ2-1; 10 nucleotides line up with TRBD2. CDR3 length equals 19 residues. Trimming cost V 7 bases and J 10 bases; bases outside gene matches: 25. Germline assignment: CDR1 SEHNR and CDR2 FQNEAQ (reference sequence). The CDR3 DNA reads TGTGCCAGCAAAACAGGGGTTAGCGGGAGGCTCAGCCCCGGGGGGGAGCAGTTCTTC. Amino acids: CASKTGVSGRLSPGGEQFF.

The genes are TRBV11-2 and TRBJ2-5, with D unresolved. The CDR3 loop spans 15 amino acids. CDR1 and CDR2 (germline): SGHAT, FQNNGV. V was clipped by 0 bases and J by 0 bases, with 8 bases between them. CDR3 in amino acids: CASSLDPHNQETQYF. In nucleotides, the CDR3 is TGTGCCAGCAGCTTAGACCCTCATAACCAAGAGACCCAGTACTTC. Complete variable domain (other parts from reference TRBV11-2 and TRBJ2-5): EAGVAQSPRYKIIEKRQSVAFWCNPISGHATLYWYQQILGQGPKLLIQFQNNGVVDDSQLPKDRFSAERLKGVDSTLKIQPAKLEDSAVYLCASSLDPHNQETQYFGPGTRLLVL.

This chain uses TRBV5-1 with TRBJ1-6; TRBD1 aligns across 10 bases. Germline values: CDR1 SGHRS, CDR2 YFSETQ. With V trimmed by 0 bases and J by 8 bases, 11 bases remained unmatched. The CDR3 sequence is 18 residues long. The CDR3 protein is CASSLASPGTGVHSPLHF. The CDR3 DNA sequence: TGCGCCAGCAGCTTGGCCAGTCCCGGGACAGGGGTACATTCACCCCTCCACTTT.

The rearrangement links TRBV19 to TRBJ1-2; TRBD1 matches at 8 bases. The junction had 16 bases not matched to a gene; V was cut back by 7 bases and J by 0 bases. Germline CDR1 and CDR2: LNHDA and SQIVND (reference sequence). This CDR3 has 18 amino acids. The CDR3 bases are TGTGCCAGTACCCAGGGGGCAGAAGCTCAGTTAGCTAACTATGGCTACACCTTC. It is translated as CASTQGAEAQLANYGYTF.